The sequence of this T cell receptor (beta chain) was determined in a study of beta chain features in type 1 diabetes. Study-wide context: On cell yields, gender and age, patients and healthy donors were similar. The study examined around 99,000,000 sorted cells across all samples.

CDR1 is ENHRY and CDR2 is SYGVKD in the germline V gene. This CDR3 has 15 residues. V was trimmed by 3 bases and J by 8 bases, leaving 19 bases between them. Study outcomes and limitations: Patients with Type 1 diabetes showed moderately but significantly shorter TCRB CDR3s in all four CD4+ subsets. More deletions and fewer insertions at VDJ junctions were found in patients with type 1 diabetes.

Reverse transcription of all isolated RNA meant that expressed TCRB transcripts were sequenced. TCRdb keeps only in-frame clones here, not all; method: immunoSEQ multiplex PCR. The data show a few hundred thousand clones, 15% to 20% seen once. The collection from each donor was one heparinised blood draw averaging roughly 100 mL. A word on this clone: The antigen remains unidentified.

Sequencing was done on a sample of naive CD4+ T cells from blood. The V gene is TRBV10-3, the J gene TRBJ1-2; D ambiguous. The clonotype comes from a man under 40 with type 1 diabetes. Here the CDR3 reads CAISEGQAYDRGYTF. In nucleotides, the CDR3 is TGTGCCATCAGTGAAGGGCAGGCGTATGATCGGGGCTACACCTTC.